Sequencing of this T cell receptor (beta chain) was carried out in a study of blood T cells in healthy people across ages. Using a J-beta primer mix together with a sample-barcoded 5' primer, a second PCR was run for roughly 7 to 12 cycles. MiXCR, applied by TCRdb to the 5' RACE reads, yields one record per CDR3 protein. The sample carries roughly 1.9 million distinct CDR3 sequences, about two fifths recorded once. The CDR3 extends over 18 amino acids. After removal of 5 bases from V and 6 bases from J, the junction contained 16 bases not matched to a gene. The clonotype originates from a human donor in good health. The rearrangement joins TRBV12-3 or TRBV12-4 to TRBJ2-1; 10 nucleotides agree with TRBD1. Material: blood. The CDR3 region is CASSIIRGGTGEGNEQFF. As DNA, the CDR3 is TGTGCCAGCAGTATAATACGGGGGGGGACAGGGGAGGGCAATGAGCAGTTCTTC.